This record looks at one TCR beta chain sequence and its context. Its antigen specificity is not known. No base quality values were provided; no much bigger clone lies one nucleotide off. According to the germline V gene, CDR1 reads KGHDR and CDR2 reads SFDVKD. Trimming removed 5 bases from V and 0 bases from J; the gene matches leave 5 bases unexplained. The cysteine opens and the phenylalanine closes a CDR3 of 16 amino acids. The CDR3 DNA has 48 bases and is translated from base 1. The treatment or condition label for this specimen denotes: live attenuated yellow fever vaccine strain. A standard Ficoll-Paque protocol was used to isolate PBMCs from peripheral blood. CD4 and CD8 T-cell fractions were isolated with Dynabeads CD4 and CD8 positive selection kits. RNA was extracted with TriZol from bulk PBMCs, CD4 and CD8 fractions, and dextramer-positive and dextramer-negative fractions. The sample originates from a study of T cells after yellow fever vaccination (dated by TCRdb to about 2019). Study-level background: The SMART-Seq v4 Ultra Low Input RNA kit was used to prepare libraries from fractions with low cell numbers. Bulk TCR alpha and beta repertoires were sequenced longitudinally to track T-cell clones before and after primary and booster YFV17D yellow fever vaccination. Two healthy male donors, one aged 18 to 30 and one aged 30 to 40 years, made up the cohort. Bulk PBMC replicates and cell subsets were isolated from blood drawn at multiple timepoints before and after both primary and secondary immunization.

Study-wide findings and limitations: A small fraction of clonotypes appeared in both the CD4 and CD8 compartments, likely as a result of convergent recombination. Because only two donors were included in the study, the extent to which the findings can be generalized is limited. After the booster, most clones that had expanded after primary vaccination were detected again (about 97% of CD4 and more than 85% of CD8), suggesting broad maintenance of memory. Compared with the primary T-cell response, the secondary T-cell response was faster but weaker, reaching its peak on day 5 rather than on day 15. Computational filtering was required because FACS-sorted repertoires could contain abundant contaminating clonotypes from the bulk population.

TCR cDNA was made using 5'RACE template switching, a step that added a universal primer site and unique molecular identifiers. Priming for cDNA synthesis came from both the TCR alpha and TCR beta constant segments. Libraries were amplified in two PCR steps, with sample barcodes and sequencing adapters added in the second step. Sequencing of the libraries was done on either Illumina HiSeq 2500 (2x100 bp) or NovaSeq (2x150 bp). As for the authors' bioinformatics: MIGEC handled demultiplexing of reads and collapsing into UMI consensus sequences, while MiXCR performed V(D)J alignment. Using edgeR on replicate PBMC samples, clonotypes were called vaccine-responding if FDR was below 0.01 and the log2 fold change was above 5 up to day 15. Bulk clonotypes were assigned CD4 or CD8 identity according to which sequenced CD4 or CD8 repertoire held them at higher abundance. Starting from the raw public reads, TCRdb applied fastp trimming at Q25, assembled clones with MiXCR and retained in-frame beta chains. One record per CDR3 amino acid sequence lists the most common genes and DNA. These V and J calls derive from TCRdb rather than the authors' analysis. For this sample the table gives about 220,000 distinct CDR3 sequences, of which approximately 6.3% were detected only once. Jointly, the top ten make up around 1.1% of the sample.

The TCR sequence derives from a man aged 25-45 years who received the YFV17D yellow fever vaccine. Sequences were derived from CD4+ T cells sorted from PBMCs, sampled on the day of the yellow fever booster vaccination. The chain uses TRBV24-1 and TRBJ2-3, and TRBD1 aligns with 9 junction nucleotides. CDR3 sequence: CATSGGQGRSTDTQYF. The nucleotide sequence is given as TGTGCCACCAGTGGCGGACAGGGGCGGAGCACAGATACGCAGTATTTT.